What follows are 9 T cell receptor beta chains derived from one specimen sequenced in a study of cytomegalovirus exposure and HLA in healthy donors (TCRdb year 2017). The library was obtained by the immunoSEQ multiplex PCR assay. A mixture of 60 forward primers for TCR Vbeta segments and 13 reverse primers for TCR Jbeta segments was used in the multiplex PCR. Imported from immuneACCESS, the table was reduced by TCRdb to in-frame sequences with V and J called. These copies leave out some clones; in studies compared against another copy, an unresolved V gene accounts for under half, and the cause of the remainder is not known. The sample contains about 170,000 clones, 65% to 85% of them found a single time. The ten top clones hold under 5% of the sample. The source material was PBMCs. Receptors were obtained from a woman aged 45-60 years in good health and CMV-seropositive.

The chain carries TRBV7-2 and TRBJ1-3, with 7 positions matching TRBD1. There are 14 residues in the CDR3. The germline V gene encodes CDR1 SGHTA and CDR2 FQGNSA. J gave up 2 bases and V 3 bases, and 1 base lay outside the gene matches. In nucleotides, the CDR3 is TGTGCCAGCAGCTTGGGACAGACTGGAAACACCATATATTTT. Translated: CASSLGQTGNTIYF.

This clone was counted only a few times. The genes are TRBV5-1 and TRBJ2-1; 7 bases are a match to TRBD2. V lost 0 bases and J lost 0; bases outside the gene matches: 0. CDR3 length equals 15 residues. The germline CDR1 and CDR2 sequences are SGHRS and YFSETQ. The CDR3 nucleotides read TGCGCCAGCAGCTTGGGGGGGGGCTCCTACAATGAGCAGTTCTTC. This translates into CASSLGGGSYNEQFF.

Comments on this clone: Other DNA sequences in this specimen translate into the identical CDR3. The CDR3 sequence is CSVEEGGYTF. As DNA, the CDR3 is TGCAGCGTTGAGGAGGGTGGCTACACCTTC. The rearrangement uses TRBV29-1 and TRBJ1-2, with D hard to call. V was cut by 3 bases and J by 7 bases, with 6 bases left in between. CDR1 is SQVTM, CDR2 ANQGSEA, per germline. This CDR3 has 10 residues.

This chain connects TRBV5-1 to TRBJ2-5; TRBD2 agrees at 11 bases. This CDR3 is 15 amino acids long. The trim removed 4 bases at V and 5 bases at J, leaving 7 bases unmatched. CDR1 SGHRS and CDR2 YFSETQ come from the germline V gene. CDR3 coding DNA: TGCGCCAGCAGCCGCGCTTCTAGCGGGAGGGAGACCCAGTACTTC. This codes for CASSRASSGRETQYF.

This clone was seen only once. This sequence joins TRBV30 and TRBJ2-5; 12 bases map to TRBD2. Trimming removed 3 bases from V and 5 bases from J; junction bases left unmatched: 4. This CDR3 is 14 amino acids long. Germline CDR1 GTSNPN, CDR2 SVGIG (reference sequence). CDR3 loop: CAWSLAGGHETQYF. CDR3 DNA: TGTGCCTGGAGCCTAGCGGGGGGGCATGAGACCCAGTACTTC.

The chain links TRBV15 to TRBJ1-2; D is unclear. Looked up from germline, CDR1 is LNHNV and CDR2 is YYDKDF (reference sequence). Between the trimmed V and J ends, which lost 7 bases and 10 bases, there was a span of 10 bases. There are 10 residues in the CDR3. In nucleotides, the CDR3 is TGTGCCACCATGATGCCAGTCTACACCTTC. Residues: CATMMPVYTF. The full variable domain, its missing parts supplied by reference TRBV15 and TRBJ1-2, is DAMVIQNPRYQVTQFGKPVTLSCSQTLNHNVMYWYQQKSSQAPKLLFHYYDKDFNNEADTPDNFQSRRPNTSFCFLDIRSPGLGDTAMYLCATMMPVYTFGSGTRLTVV.

This clone was detected only once. V usage is TRBV4-3 and J usage is TRBJ2-1; 11 bases line up with TRBD2. V trimming: 0 bases; J trimming: 8 bases; junction bases outside the gene matches: 3. Germline assignment: CDR1 LGHNA and CDR2 YSLEER. This CDR3 region has 15 residues. The CDR3: CASSQDSGGDYEQFF. The DNA of the CDR3 is TGCGCCAGCAGCCAAGATAGCGGGGGGGATTATGAGCAGTTCTTC.

The table lists this clone with a count of one. The chain uses TRBV5-8 and TRBJ2-3; 8 bases are shared with TRBD2. Per the germline V gene, CDR1 is SGHTS and CDR2 is YDEGEE. This CDR3 spans 19 amino acids. V gave up 1 base and J gave up 0 bases; unmatched junction bases: 13. CDR3 protein: CASSLLGGGWPTSTDTQYF. The CDR3 DNA reads TGTGCCAGCAGCTTGTTGGGCGGGGGGTGGCCCACTAGCACAGATACGCAGTATTTT.

V usage is TRBV19 and J usage is TRBJ2-7; 8 nucleotides align to TRBD2. The length of the CDR3 is 15 residues. V gave up 9 bases and J gave up 5 bases; unmatched junction bases: 15. Looked up from germline, CDR1 is LNHDA and CDR2 is SQIVND (reference sequence). In nucleotides, the CDR3 is TGTGCCAGCCAAGAGGGGACTAGTCGGGGCCACGAGCAGTACTTC. Its translation is CASQEGTSRGHEQYF. The full variable domain, completed using reference TRBV19 and TRBJ2-7, is DGGITQSPKYLFRKEGQNVTLSCEQNLNHDAMYWYRQDPGQGLRLIYYSQIVNDFQKGDIAEGYSVSREKKESFPLTVTSAQKNPTAFYLCASQEGTSRGHEQYFGPGTRLTVT.